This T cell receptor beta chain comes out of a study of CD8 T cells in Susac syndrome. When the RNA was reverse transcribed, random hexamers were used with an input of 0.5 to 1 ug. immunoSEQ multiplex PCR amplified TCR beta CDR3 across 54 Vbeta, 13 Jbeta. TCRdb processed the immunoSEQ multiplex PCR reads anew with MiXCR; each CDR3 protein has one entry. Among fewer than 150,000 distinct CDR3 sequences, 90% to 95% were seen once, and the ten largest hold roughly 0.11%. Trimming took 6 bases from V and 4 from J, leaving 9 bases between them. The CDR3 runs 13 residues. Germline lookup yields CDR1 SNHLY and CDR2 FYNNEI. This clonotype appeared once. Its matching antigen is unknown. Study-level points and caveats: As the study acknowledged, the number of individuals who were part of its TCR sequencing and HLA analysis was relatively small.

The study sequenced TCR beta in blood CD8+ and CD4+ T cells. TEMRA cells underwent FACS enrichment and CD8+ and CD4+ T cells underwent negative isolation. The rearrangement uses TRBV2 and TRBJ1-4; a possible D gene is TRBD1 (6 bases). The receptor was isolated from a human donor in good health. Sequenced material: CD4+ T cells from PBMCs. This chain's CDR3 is CASSGQINEKLFF. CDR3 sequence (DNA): TGTGCCAGCAGCGGACAGATTAATGAAAAACTGTTTTTT.